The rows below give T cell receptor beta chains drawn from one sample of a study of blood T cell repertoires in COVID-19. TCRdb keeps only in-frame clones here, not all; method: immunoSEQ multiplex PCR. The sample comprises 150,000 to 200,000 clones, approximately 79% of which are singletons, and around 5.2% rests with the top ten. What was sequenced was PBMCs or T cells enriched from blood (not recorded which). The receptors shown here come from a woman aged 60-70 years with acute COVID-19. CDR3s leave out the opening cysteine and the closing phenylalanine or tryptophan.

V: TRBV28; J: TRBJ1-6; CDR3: ASRGTSEGSYNSPLH
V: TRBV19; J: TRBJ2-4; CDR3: ATLGVGRGIIQY
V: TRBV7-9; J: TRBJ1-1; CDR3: ASSFTANTEAF
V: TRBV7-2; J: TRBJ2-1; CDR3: ASSSSTGQPQF
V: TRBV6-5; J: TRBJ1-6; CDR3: ASREEQGVSSPLH
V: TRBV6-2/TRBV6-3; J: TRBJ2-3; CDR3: ASSNELRVGDTQY
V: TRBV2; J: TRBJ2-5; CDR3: AGGETQY
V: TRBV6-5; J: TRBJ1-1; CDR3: ASSYSRWTEAF
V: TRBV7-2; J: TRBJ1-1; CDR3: ASRIPAGNTEAF
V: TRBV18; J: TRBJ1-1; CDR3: ASSRGPLNQGGMNTEAF
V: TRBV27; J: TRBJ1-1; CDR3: ASSSRGPGSF
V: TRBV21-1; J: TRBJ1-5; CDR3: ASSKGITETGGRGQPQH
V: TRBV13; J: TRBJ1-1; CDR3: ASSQRTGGNTEAF
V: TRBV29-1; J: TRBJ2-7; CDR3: SVEWWTGGIYEQY
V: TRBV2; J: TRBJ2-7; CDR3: ASRAGTIWEQY
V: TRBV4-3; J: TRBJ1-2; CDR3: ASSQDQGQPTLAGGYT
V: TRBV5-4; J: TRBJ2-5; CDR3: ASSVTSGGRAETQY
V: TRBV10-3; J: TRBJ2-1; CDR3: AISGSSGGEGYNEQF
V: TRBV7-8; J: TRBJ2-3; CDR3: ASSLLGGRSTDTQY
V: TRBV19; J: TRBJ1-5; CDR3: ASQNRGQYSNQPQH
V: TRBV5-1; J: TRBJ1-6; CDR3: ASSVGLTGGPLH
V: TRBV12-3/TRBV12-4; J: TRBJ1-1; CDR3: ASSLFGGTEAF
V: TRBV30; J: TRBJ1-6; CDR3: AWRNSMDSNSPLH
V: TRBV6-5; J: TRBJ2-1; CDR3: ASRLAGGYNEQF
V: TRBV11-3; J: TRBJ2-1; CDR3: ASSARGRNNEQF
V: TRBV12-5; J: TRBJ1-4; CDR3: GNPREFTNEKLF
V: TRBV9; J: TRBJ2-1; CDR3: ASSASGSLNEQF
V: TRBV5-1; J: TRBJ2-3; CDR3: ASSPGGNTDTQY
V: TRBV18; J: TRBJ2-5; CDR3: ASSPAGQETQY
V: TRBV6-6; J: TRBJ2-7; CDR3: ASRVLHEQY
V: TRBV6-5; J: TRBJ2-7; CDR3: ASSYGVAVPNYEQY
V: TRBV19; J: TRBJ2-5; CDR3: ASSIRLGEETQY
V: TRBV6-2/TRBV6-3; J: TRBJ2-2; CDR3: ASSYPTRATGELF
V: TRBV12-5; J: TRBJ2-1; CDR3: ASAPGKEGSNEQF
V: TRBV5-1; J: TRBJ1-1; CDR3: ASSWIQGAGDEAF
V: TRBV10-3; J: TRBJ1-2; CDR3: AISTGQLNYGYT
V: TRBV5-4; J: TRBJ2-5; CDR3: ASSSHRLAATETQY